This record covers a single T cell receptor beta chain. Its specificity is not known. The junction departs from the called germline gene at one end, perhaps through a read error. CDR3 size: 16 residues. Germline CDR1 and CDR2: SGHRS and YFSETQ. This sample was taken from a study of blood T cells in healthy people across ages. General study results and limits: Both higher diversity and more naive CD4+ cells marked long-lived donors when set against aged donors. A roughly linear age-dependent decrease characterized TCR beta diversity per million T cells.

A second PCR of about 7 to 12 cycles used a sample-barcoded 5' primer and a J-beta primer mix. TCRdb processed the 5' RACE reads anew with MiXCR; each CDR3 protein has one entry. This sample has 1,100,000 or so distinct CDR3 sequences, with under 55% found just once. This TCR was sampled from a woman aged 55 to 70 in good health. What was sequenced was blood. The V gene is TRBV5-1, the J gene TRBJ2-6, with D perhaps TRBD1 (5 bases). This CDR3 reads CASSLGQTSGANVQTF. The CDR3 DNA sequence: TGCGCCAGCAGCTTGGGACAGACCTCTGGGGCCAACGTCCAGACTTTC.